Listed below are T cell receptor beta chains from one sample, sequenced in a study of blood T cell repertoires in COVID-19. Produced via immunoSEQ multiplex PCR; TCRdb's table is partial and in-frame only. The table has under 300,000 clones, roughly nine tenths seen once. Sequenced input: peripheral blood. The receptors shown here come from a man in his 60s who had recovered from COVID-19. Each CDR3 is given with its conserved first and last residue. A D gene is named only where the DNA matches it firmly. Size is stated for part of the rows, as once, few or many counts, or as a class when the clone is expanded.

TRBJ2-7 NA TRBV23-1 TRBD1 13 TGCGCCAGTGCGACAGGGGCCCTCTACGAGCAGTACTTC CASATGALYEQYF
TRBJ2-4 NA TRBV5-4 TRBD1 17 TGTGCCAGCAGCCCCAGTCCCGGGACAGGGGCCAAAAACATTCAGTACTTC CASSPSPGTGAKNIQYF
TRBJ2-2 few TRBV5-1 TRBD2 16 TGCGCCAGCAGCCCGGGACTAGCGGCCCCAACCGGGGAGCTGTTTTTT CASSPGLAAPTGELFF
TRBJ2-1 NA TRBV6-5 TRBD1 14 TGTGCCAGCAGTTACGACAGGGCCTACAATGAGCAGTTCTTC CASSYDRAYNEQFF
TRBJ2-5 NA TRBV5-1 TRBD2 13 TGCGCCAGCAGCCGGGGGGGCTGGGAGACCCAGTACTTC CASSRGGWETQYF
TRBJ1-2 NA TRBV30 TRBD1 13 TGTGCCTGGGGTGGACAGGGCGCCTATGGCTACACCTTC CAWGGQGAYGYTF
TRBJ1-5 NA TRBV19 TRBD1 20 TGTGCCAGTAGTATAGATAATATGAGGGGGCGCACGACTAGCAATCAGCCCCAGCATTTT CASSIDNMRGRTTSNQPQHF
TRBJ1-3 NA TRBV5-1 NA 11 TGCGCCCAGGGGCGGAGAAACACCATATATTTT CAQGRRNTIYF
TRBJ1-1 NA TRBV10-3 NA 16 TGTGCCATCAGTGAGTCGAAAGCGGGGAGAGACACTGAAGCTTTCTTT CAISESKAGRDTEAFF
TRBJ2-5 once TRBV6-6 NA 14 TGTGCCAGCAGTTACTCTCAGGGGCAAGAGACCCAGTACTTC CASSYSQGQETQYF
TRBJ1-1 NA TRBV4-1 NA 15 TGCGCCAGCAGCCAAGAACCCGGGAAGAACACTGAAGCTTTCTTT CASSQEPGKNTEAFF
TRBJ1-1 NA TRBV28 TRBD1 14 TGTGCCAGCAGTACCGGGACAGGGGCAGCTGAAGCTTTCTTT CASSTGTGAAEAFF
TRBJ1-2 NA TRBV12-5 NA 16 TGTGCTAGTGGTTTCGACCTCAGGGGAAGCGACTATGGCTACACCTTC CASGFDLRGSDYGYTF
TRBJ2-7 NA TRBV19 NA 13 TGTGCCAGTAGTTCGGCGGGTCCCTACGAGCAGTACTTC CASSSAGPYEQYF
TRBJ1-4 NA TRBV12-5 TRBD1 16 TGTGCTAGTGGTTTGGCCAGGGGGCTGACTAATGAAAAACTGTTTTTT CASGLARGLTNEKLFF
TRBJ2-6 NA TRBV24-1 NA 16 TGTGCCACCAGTGACCCCTTCAGCTCTGGGGCCAACGTCCTGACTTTC CATSDPFSSGANVLTF
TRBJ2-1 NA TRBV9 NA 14 TGTGCCAGCAGCGCGGGACTGGAGGGGAATGAGCAGTTCTTC CASSAGLEGNEQFF
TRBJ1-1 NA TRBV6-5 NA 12 TGTGCCAGCGGCAGGGAGGGGACTGAAGCTTTCTTT CASGREGTEAFF
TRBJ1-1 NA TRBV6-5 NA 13 TGTGCCAGCAGTCGGGGGAAGAACACTGAAGCTTTCTTT CASSRGKNTEAFF
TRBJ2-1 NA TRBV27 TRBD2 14 TGTGCCAGCAGTCCTAGCGGGTCTTACAATGAGCAGTTCTTC CASSPSGSYNEQFF